Reported below is one TCR beta chain. The antigen it binds to is not known. No per-base quality is available; no much larger clone lies one base away. This entry belongs to a study of blood T cell repertoires in COVID-19 (dated by TCRdb to the early 2020s). Describing the broader study: Samples covering the acute and convalescent phases of COVID-19 were provided by collaborators in the United States, Italy and Spain. The prospective study material was composed of cDNA or gDNA derived from T cells, B-cell-depleted T cells, or PBMCs. The dataset comprised deeply sampled blood TCRbeta repertoires from subjects exposed to, actively infected with, or recovered from COVID-19. A freely available public database, intended as a resource for researchers studying the immune response to SARS-CoV-2, is where the repertoires were released. Samples were obtained from the ongoing ImmuneRACE study (first 160 participants) and from 1,200 or so subjects provided by 6 global collaborators. Sample metadata almost always included a de-identified subject ID, COVID-19 status, age in years and sex. Where available, HLA class I and class II types were taken from metadata supplied by the sample provider and were not determined by assay-based typing. What the study reported, not specific to this receptor: The quantity of clinical and demographic metadata differed by source and by participant and was supplied without curation.

The immunoSEQ Assay, a bias-controlled multiplex PCR, was used to amplify TCRbeta CDR3 regions from genomic DNA. As for how the authors treated the data: The number of nucleated cells in each sample was estimated from the amplification of reference gene primers within the assay. To quantify the absolute abundance of each unique TCRbeta CDR3 rearrangement, sequence reads were collapsed and filtered. For each sample, productive Simpson clonality was calculated by taking the square root of Simpson's diversity index across productive rearrangements. TCRdb limited this immuneACCESS table to in-frame rearrangements with V and J called. A share of clones is missing; checked studies link under half to unresolved V genes, and the rest is unexplained. V, J and clone size were drawn from that table, and D and trimming were deduced from the DNA. Counted in this sample were around 310,000 clones; about nine tenths of them appeared once. The top ten hold almost 9.5% of the sample.

In the prospective study, participants were roughly 18 to 100 years old, resided in about two dozen geographic areas of the United States, and were enrolled through a virtual design. To assign participants to cohorts, the prospective study relied on clinical history that participants themselves reported in a screening survey and a study questionnaire. Recovered participants in ImmuneRACE Cohort 3 were defined by two consecutive negative NP/OP PCR tests, clearance by a healthcare professional, or resolution of symptoms. Each participant in the prospective study had whole blood, serum and a nasopharyngeal or oropharyngeal swab collected by mobile phlebotomists. Over an approximately 2-month period, participants in the prospective study had the option of providing additional blood draws and questionnaires. Prospective study blood samples were shipped either frozen or at room temperature before DNA extraction.

V is reduced by 5 bases and J by 4 bases, leaving a spacing of 5 bases between them. The CDR3 runs 11 amino acids, cysteine and phenylalanine included. This entry keeps only the CDR3 DNA: 33 bases, framed from base 1. For CDR1 and CDR2, the germline V gene lists MDHEN and SYDVKM. Recombination joined TRBV28 with TRBJ1-1; the D gene identity is not certain. The receptor was isolated from a woman aged 25 to 39 who had recovered from COVID-19. Sequences were obtained from PBMCs or T cells enriched from blood (not recorded which). This receptor has the CDR3 CASSQRTEAFF. The nucleotide sequence is TGTGCCAGCAGTCAGCGCACTGAAGCTTTCTTT. Reference TRBV28 and TRBJ1-1 proteins supply the regions before and after the CDR3; the full variable domain is: DVKVTQSSRYLVKRTGEKVFLECVQDMDHENMFWYRQDPGLGLRLIYFSYDVKMKEKGDIPEGYSVSREKKERFSLILESASTNQTSMYLCASSQRTEAFFGQGTRLTVV.